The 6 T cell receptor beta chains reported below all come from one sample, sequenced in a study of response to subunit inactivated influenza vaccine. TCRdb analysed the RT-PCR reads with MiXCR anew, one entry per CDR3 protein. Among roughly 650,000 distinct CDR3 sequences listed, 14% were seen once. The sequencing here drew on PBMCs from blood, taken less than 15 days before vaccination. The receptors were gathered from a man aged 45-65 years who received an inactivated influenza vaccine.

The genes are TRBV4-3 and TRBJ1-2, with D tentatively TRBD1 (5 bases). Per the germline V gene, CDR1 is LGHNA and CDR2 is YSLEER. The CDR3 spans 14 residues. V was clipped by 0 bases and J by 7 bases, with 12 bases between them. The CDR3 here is CASSQDRGGTGYTF. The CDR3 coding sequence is TGCGCCAGCAGCCAAGATCGCGGGGGTACTGGCTACACCTTC.

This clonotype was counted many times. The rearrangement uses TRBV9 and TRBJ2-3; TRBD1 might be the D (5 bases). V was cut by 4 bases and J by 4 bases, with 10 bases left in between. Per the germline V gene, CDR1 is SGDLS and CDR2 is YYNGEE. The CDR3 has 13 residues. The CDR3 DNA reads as TGTGCCAGCAGCCCTCAAGGGGCAGATACGCAGTATTTT. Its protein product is CASSPQGADTQYF. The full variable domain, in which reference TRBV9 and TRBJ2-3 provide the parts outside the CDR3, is DSGVTQTPKHLITATGQRVTLRCSPRSGDLSVYWYQQSLDQGLQFLIQYYNGEERAKGNILERFSAQQFPDLHSELNLSSLELGDSALYFCASSPQGADTQYFGPGTRLTVL.

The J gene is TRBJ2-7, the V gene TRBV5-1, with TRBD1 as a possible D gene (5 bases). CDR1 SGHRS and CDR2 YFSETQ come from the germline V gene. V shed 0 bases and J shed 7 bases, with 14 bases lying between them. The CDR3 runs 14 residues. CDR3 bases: TGCGCCAGCAGCTTGGAAGCAGGGTCGGTAGAGCAGTACTTC. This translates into CASSLEAGSVEQYF.

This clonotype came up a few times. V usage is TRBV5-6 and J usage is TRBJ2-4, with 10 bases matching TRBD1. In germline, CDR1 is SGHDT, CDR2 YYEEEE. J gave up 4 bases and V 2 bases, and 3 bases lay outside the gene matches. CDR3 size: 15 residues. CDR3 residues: CASSFLDRGKNIQYF. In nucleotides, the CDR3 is TGTGCCAGCAGCTTCTTGGACAGGGGGAAAAACATTCAGTACTTC.

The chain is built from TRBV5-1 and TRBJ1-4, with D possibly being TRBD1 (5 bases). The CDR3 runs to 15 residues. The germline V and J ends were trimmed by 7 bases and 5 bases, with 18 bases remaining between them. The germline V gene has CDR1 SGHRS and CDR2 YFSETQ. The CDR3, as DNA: TGCGCCAGCGCCCCCCTAGGACACCAGAATGAAAAACTGTTTTTT. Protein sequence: CASAPLGHQNEKLFF.

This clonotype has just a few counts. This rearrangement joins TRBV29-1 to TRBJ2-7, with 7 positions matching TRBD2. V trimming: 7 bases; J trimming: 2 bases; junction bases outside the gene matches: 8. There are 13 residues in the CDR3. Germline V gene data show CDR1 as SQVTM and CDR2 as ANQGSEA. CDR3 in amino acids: CSAMGGSPYEQYF. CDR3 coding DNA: TGCAGCGCAATGGGGGGGTCCCCCTACGAGCAGTACTTC.